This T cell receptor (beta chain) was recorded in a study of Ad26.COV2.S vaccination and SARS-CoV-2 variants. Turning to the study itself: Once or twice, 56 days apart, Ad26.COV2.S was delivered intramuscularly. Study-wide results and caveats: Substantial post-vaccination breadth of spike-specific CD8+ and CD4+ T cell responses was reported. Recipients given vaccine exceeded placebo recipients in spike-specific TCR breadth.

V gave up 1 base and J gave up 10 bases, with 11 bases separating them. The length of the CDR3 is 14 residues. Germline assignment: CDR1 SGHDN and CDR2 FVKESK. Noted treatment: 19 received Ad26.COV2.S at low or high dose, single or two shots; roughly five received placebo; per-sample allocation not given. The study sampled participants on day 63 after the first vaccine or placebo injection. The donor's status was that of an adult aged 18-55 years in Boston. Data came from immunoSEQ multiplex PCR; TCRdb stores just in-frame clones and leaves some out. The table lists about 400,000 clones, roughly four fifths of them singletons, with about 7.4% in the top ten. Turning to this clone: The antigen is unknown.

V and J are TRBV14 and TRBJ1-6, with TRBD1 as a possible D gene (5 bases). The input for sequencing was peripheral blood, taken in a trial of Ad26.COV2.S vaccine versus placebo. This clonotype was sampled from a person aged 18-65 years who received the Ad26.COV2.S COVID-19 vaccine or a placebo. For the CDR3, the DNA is TGTGCCAGCAGCCAAGGTCAGGGCCCGTCACCCCTCCACTTT. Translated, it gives CASSQGQGPSPLHF.